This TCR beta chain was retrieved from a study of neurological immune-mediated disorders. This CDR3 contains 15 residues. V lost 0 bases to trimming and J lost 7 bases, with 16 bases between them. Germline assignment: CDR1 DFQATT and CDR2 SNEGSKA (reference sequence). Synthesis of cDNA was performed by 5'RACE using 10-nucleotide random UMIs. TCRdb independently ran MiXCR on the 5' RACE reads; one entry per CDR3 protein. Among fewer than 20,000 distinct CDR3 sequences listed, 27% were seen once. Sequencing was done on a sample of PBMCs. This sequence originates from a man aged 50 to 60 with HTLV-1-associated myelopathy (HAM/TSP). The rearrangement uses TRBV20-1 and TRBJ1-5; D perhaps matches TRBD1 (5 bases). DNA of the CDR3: TGCAGTGCTAGAGATAGGTCCAGGGTCGGGCAGCCCCAGCATTTT. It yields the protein CSARDRSRVGQPQHF.